This T cell receptor (beta chain) was sequenced in a study of control samples from healthy donors and cancer patients (dated by TCRdb to 2018 to 2021). About this clone itself: Its recognized antigen is unknown. Base qualities are not provided; no much larger clone lies one nucleotide away.

V was cut back by 3 bases and J by 7 bases, leaving a gap of 10 bases between them. The germline V gene (reference sequence) sets CDR1 to LNHDA and CDR2 to SQIVND. Measured from the cysteine to the phenylalanine, the CDR3 is 12 residues long. Of all the DNA, just the CDR3 is kept, 36 bases in frame from base 1. The library was produced with the immunoSEQ multiplex PCR assay. TCRdb stores this immuneACCESS table with in-frame sequences only. Part of the clones is absent; in the studies checked, under half of the shortfall reflects unresolved V genes, and no reason is known for the rest. The sample has roughly 50,000 clones on record, 90% to 95% of them singletons. The ten largest account for about 4% of the sample.

The rearrangement joined TRBV19 to TRBJ2-7; the D gene cannot be resolved reliably. Sequenced sample: blood. This TCR was sampled from a man aged 25 to 40 in good health. The CDR3 corresponds to CASSMSPREQYF. The DNA sequence is given as TGTGCCAGTAGTATGTCCCCTCGTGAGCAGTACTTC.